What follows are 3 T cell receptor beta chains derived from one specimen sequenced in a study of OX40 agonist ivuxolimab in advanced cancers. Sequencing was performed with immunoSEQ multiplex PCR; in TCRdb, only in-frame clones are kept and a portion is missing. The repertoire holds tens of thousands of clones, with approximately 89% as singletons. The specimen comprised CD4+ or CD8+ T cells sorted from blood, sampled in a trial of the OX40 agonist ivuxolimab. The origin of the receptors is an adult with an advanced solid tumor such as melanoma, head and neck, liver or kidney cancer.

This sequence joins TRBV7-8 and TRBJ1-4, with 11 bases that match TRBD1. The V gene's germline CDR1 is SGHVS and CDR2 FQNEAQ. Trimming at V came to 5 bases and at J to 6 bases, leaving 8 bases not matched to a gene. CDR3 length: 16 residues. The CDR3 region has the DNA TGTGCCAGCAGCGACTGGACAGGGGGCGCGGATGAAAAACTGTTTTTT. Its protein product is CASSDWTGGADEKLFF.

This chain's CDR3 is CASSAGQAYEQYF. The CDR3 bases are TGTGCCAGCAGCGCGGGACAGGCCTACGAGCAGTACTTC. The rearrangement links TRBV14 to TRBJ2-7, with 8 bases aligning to TRBD1. The V and J ends lost 5 bases and 2 bases, in that order; junction bases with no gene match: 2. CDR1 is SGHDN, CDR2 FVKESK, per germline. The CDR3 covers 13 residues.

CDR3 in amino acids: CAWSTGRGGAKNIQYF. The CDR3 nucleotides are TGTGCCTGGAGTACGGGCCGTGGAGGGGCCAAAAACATTCAGTACTTC. This chain links TRBV30 with TRBJ2-4; maybe TRBD2 (6 bases). V dropped 2 bases and J dropped 1 base, with 15 bases sitting between them. The germline CDR1 and CDR2 sequences are GTSNPN and SVGIG (reference sequence). The CDR3 runs to 16 residues.